The clone carrying this T cell receptor (beta chain) turned up a few times. Its cognate antigen is unknown. Both 60 Vbeta primers and 13 Jbeta primers went into the PCR. The table came from immunoSEQ multiplex PCR; TCRdb's copy has only in-frame clones and leaves some out. The sample lists 110,000 to 150,000 clones; 9.7% were seen once. The CDR3 totals 15 residues. V was clipped by 3 bases and J by 2 bases, with 14 bases between them. Germline loops: CDR1 LNHDA, CDR2 SQIVND (reference sequence). Donors were nominally healthy when sampled, though unrecorded immune exposures were likely. The data originate from a study of cytomegalovirus exposure and HLA in healthy donors. Study-wide results and caveats: The dataset shows that most TCR sequences were rare, while some public TCRs occurred in many donors.

This chain uses TRBV19 with TRBJ2-7; a weak D match, TRBD2 (5 bases). Sequencing was done on a sample of PBMCs. The origin of this receptor is a man between 45 and 60 years old in good health and CMV-seronegative. CDR3 nucleotide sequence: TGTGCCAGTAGTATTTTTCCGGGATCCACCTACGAGCAGTACTTC. The encoded protein is CASSIFPGSTYEQYF.